This TCR beta chain appears in the sequencing data of a study of identical twins (dated by TCRdb to the mid-2010s). A note on the overall study: To test whether fetal clonotypes persist, this study deep-sequenced TCR alpha and beta repertoires from monozygotic twins, from unrelated adults of various ages, and from cord blood. Replicate twin experiments were performed at different times using different library preparation protocols to rule out contamination.

Spanning cysteine to phenylalanine, the CDR3 consists of 13 amino acids. The CDR3 DNA has 39 bases and is translated from base 1. V and J lose 6 bases and 8 bases, and a span of 16 bases separates them. Based on the germline V gene, the CDR1 and CDR2 sequences are SGHTA and FQGNSA. Every donor was a healthy Caucasian. Three pairs of female monozygotic twins, all aged roughly 18 to 29 years, were included in the twin cohort. Peripheral blood mononuclear cells were used as the source from which RNA for TCR libraries was isolated. Summary of the overall study and its limitations: In beta out-of-frame sequences, excess twin sharing was weaker, because having fewer shared sequences lowered the signal-to-noise ratio. Fewer insertions were carried by abundant cord blood beta clonotypes, a similar but weaker trend appeared in young adult naive repertoires, and no such trend appeared in memory repertoires. Recombination models systematically underestimated out-of-frame TCR alpha sharing in monozygotic twins but agreed with sharing between unrelated individuals. Compared with coincidental sharing between unrelated individuals, out-of-frame TCR alpha sequences shared between twins had an excess of sequences with low generation probability. Conclusions relied on cross-sectional statistical analysis, since the same donors could not be followed over many years. Invariant T cells such as MAIT and iNKT could partly confound zero-insertion analyses, though diverse VJ usage argued against this for most clonotypes.

Libraries came from 5' RACE. Sequencing instrument: Illumina HiSeq 2000. Template switching added a universal primer binding site, and the final cDNA carried a unique molecular identifier that allowed TCR cDNA molecules to be counted accurately. Specific primers in the conserved constant-segment region were used to synthesize first-strand cDNA for TCR alpha and beta chains. To control for contamination, every cDNA library carried two barcodes: a SMART-Mk sample barcode plus Illumina barcodes. TruSeq adapter sequences, together with Illumina sample barcodes, were added in two successive PCR steps. The TCR alpha and beta cDNA libraries were sequenced on the Illumina HiSeq platform using custom primers. In the authors' own workflow: Unique molecular identifiers were extracted from raw reads with MiGEC, and CDR3 positions were determined with MiXCR. Recombination models were inferred per individual with the repgenHMM and IGoR tools using an EM algorithm. The analysis of shared clonotypes was done with the tcR package in R, with sharing normalized by the product of cloneset sizes. Out-of-frame nonproductive sequences were analyzed to study raw recombination free of thymic and clonal selection effects. TCRdb handled the public reads itself, with Q25 trimming in fastp and clone calling in MiXCR, and kept productive beta chains. One record per CDR3 amino acid sequence lists the most common genes and DNA. The V and J calls were determined by TCRdb, not by the authors. Within this sample are more than 600,000 distinct CDR3 sequences, with 18% of them counted one time only. Around 13% of the sample is held by the ten biggest clonotypes.

Points on this clonotype: The specificity of this receptor is unknown. No per-base quality is available; no much larger clone lies one base away.

This sample was shared with a second study, whose subject was T cells expressing NK-cell markers. That second report states: In sorted CD3+CD56+NKG2C+, CD3+CD56+NKG2C- and CD3+CD56-NKG2C+ T-cell subsets from eight donors, TCR beta-chain repertoires were profiled. Seven of the eight sequenced donors were HCMV-seropositive and one was HCMV-seronegative. To restrict sorting to alphabetaTCR-expressing T cells, an anti-gammadeltaTCR antibody was added in several experiments. In more than 5 donors, the dominant CD3+CD56+NKG2C+ clonotypes were found to rank among the top 10 CD8+ clonotypes and to make up roughly 1.0-7.0% of CD8+ T cells. Those dominant clonotypes were again the most abundant among CD3+CD56-NKG2C+ cells in a handful of donors, at roughly 25-65%. Whether the expanded NKG2C-expressing T cell clones were specific for HCMV antigens was left unclear. All eight donors whose samples were sequenced were randomly selected healthy volunteers, three of them men and five women. HCMV-specific IgG was detected in serum with a commercial ELISA kit to determine HCMV serostatus. For 5 or 6 donors, unsorted PBMC were also used to sequence bulk peripheral blood T-cell repertoires. MIGEC handled demultiplexing of the reads and grouping by UMI, while MiTCR was used to assemble and quantify clonotypes. To exclude erroneous sequences, any TCR cDNA sequence not supported by at least two reads was discarded. The tcR package was used for downstream repertoire analysis, and clonotypes were matched across fractions by CDR3 nucleotide sequence plus V segment. VDJmatch was used to annotate antigen specificity against VDJdb, with one amino acid substitution in CDR3 allowed.

The source of this sequence is a woman aged 18-29 years in good health. Sequenced input: PBMCs. The chain employs TRBV7-2 and TRBJ1-2; no D gene is confidently identified. In nucleotide form, the sequence is TGTGCCAGCAGTCCTGCAACCGGGGTAGGCTACACCTTC. Its product reads: CASSPATGVGYTF.